This T cell receptor beta chain stems from a study of T cells in Graves' hyperthyroidism and ophthalmopathy. Across the whole study: Staff took peripheral blood when the initial diagnosis was made, before any treatment began.

Regions amplified from RNA transcripts were the TCR beta CDR3 regions. The HTBI primer set was used in a first-round RT-PCR of the TCR CDR3. Via MiXCR, TCRdb re-called the multiplex PCR reads, giving one row per CDR3 protein. This sample has a few hundred thousand distinct CDR3 sequences, with about a sixth found just once. In this sample, this clonotype turned up many times. Thyroid ultrasound and orbital computed tomography, with clinical symptoms and serum thyroxine and TRAb, informed diagnoses. The CDR3 contains 12 residues. The germline gives CDR1 LGHDT, CDR2 YNNKEL (reference sequence). Trimming took off 1 base at V and 6 bases at J, with 3 bases between the two ends.

Sequencing input: blood. This clonotype was obtained from a woman in her 30s with Graves' hyperthyroidism. The genes are TRBV3-1 and TRBJ1-4, with unresolved D. In nucleotides, the CDR3 is TGTGCCAGCAGCCAAGTGGATGAAAAACTGTTTTTT. It translates to CASSQVDEKLFF.